This T cell receptor (beta chain) comes out of a study of cytomegalovirus exposure and HLA in healthy donors. Findings and limits, study-wide: Later on, an analysis found that several of the most significant clusters appeared to be linked to common viral pathogens, which included parvovirus B19. A few chains tied to CMV proved CMV antigen-specific in vitro.

V was clipped by 0 bases and J by 0 bases, with 8 bases between them. The CDR3 length is 16 residues. The germline CDR1 and CDR2 sequences are MNHEY and SMNVEV (reference sequence). As to this clone: Its antigen remains unknown.

13 Jbeta primers and 60 Vbeta primers were used for the PCR. The protocol was immunoSEQ multiplex PCR, while the TCRdb copy is restricted to in-frame clones and leaves out a portion. The data contain over 150,000 clones, 84% of them singletons. Source material: PBMCs. The sequence came from a girl under 18 in good health and CMV-seropositive. The chain is built from TRBV27 and TRBJ1-4; D is undetermined. The CDR3 protein is CASSLSRLSTNEKLFF. DNA for the CDR3: TGTGCCAGCAGTTTATCCCGTTTATCAACTAATGAAAAACTGTTTTTT.